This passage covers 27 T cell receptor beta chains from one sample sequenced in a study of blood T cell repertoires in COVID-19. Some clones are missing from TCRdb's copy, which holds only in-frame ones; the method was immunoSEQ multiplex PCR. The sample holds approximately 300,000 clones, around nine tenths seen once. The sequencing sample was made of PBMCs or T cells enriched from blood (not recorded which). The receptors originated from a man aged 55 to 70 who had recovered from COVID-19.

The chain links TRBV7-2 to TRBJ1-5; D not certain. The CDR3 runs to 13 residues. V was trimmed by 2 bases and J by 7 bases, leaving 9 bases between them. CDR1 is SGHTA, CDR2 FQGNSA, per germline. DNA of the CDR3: TGTGCCAGCAGCTTACCGGGAGGACAGCCCCAGCATTTT. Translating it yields CASSLPGGQPQHF.

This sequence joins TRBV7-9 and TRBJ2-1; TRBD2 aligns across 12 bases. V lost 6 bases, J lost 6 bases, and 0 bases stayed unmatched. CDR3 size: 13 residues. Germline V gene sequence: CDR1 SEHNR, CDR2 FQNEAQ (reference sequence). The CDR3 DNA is TGTGCCAGCAGACTAGCGGGAGGCAATGAGCAGTTCTTC. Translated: CASRLAGGNEQFF. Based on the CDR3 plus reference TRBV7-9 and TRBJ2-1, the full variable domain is DTGVSQNPRHKITKRGQNVTFRCDPISEHNRLYWYRQTLGQGPEFLTYFQNEAQLEKSRLLSDRFSAERPKGSFSTLEIQRTEQGDSAMYLCASRLAGGNEQFFGPGTRLTVL.

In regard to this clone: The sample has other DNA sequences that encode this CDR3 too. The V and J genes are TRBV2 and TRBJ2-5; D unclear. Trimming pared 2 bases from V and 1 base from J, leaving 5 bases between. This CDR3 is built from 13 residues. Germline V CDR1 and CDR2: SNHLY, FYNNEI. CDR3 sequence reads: CASSENSQETQYF. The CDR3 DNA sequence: TGTGCCAGCAGTGAAAACTCCCAAGAGACCCAGTACTTC.

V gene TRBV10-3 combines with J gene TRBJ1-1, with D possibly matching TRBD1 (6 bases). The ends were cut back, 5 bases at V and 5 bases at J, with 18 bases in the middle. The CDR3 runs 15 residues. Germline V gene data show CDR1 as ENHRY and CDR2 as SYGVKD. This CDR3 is CAISQGSGIGTEAFF. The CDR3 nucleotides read TGTGCCATCAGTCAGGGGAGCGGTATTGGGACTGAAGCTTTCTTT.

The CDR3 is CASSLKGQPDTQYF. The DNA for the CDR3 is TGTGCCAGCAGCTTAAAGGGGCAGCCAGATACGCAGTATTTT. The rearrangement joins TRBV11-2 to TRBJ2-3; tentative D call: TRBD1 (5 bases). This CDR3 comprises 14 residues. V was cut by 2 bases and J by 4 bases, with 10 bases left in between. Germline V gene sequence: CDR1 SGHAT, CDR2 FQNNGV.

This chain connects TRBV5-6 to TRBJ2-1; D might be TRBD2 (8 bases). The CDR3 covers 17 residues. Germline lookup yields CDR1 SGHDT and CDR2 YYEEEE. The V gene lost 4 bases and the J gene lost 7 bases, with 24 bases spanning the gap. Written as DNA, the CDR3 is TGTGCCAGCAGCCCACCCAGGGGGAGCGGGAGCGGGAATGAGCAGTTCTTC. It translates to CASSPPRGSGSGNEQFF.

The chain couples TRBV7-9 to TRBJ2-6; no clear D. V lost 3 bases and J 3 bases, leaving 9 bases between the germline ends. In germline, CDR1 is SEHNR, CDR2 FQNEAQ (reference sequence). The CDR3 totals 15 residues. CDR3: CASSFAQIGANVLTF. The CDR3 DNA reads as TGTGCCAGCAGCTTTGCACAGATTGGGGCCAACGTCCTGACTTTC.

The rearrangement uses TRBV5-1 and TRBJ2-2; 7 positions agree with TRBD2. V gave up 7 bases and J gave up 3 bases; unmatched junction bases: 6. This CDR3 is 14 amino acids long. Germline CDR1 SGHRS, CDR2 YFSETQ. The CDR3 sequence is CASRLGGDTGELFF. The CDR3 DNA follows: TGCGCCAGCCGGCTGGGAGGGGACACCGGGGAGCTGTTTTTT.

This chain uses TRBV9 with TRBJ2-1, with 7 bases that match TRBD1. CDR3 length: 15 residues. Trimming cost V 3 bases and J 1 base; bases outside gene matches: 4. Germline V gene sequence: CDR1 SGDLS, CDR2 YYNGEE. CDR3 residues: CASSAQGSSYNEQFF. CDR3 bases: TGTGCCAGCAGCGCACAGGGGTCATCCTACAATGAGCAGTTCTTC.

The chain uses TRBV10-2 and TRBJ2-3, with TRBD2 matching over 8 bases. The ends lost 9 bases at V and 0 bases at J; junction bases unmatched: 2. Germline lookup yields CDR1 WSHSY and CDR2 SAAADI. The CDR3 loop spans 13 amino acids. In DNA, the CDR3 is TGCGCCAGTTTAGCGGGGAGCACAGATACGCAGTATTTT. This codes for CASLAGSTDTQYF.

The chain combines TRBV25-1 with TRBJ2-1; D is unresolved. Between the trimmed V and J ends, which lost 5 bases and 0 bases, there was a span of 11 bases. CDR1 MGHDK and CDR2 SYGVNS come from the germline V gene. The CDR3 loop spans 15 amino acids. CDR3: CASSNTLSSYNEQFF. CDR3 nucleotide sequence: TGTGCCAGCAGTAATACATTAAGCTCCTACAATGAGCAGTTCTTC.

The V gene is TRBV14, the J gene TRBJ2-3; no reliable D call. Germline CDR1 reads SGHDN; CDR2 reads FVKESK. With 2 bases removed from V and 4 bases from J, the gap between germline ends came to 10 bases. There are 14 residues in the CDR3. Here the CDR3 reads CASSQPNLADTQYF. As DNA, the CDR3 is TGTGCCAGCAGCCAACCTAACCTTGCAGATACGCAGTATTTT.

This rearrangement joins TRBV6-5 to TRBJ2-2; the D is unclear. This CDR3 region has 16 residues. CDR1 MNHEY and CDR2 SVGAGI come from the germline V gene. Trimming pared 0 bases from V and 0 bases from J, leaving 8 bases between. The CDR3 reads CASSYSRPTNTGELFF. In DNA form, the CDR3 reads TGTGCCAGCAGTTACTCGCGTCCAACGAACACCGGGGAGCTGTTTTTT.

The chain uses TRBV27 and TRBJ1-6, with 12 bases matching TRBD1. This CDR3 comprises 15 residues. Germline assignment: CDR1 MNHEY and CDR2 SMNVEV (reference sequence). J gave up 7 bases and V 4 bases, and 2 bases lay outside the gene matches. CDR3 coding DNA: TGTGCCAGCAGTTCGGGACAGGGGGCGAATTCACCCCTCCACTTT. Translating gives CASSSGQGANSPLHF.

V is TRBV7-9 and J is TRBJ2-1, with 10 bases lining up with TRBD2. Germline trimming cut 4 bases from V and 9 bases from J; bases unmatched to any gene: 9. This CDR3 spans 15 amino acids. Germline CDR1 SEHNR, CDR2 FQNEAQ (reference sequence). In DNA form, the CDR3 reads TGTGCCAGCAGCTCGCTAGCGGGAGTTGGGGGTGAGCAGTTCTTC. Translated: CASSSLAGVGGEQFF. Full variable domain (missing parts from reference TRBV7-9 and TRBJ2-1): DTGVSQNPRHKITKRGQNVTFRCDPISEHNRLYWYRQTLGQGPEFLTYFQNEAQLEKSRLLSDRFSAERPKGSFSTLEIQRTEQGDSAMYLCASSSLAGVGGEQFFGPGTRLTVL.

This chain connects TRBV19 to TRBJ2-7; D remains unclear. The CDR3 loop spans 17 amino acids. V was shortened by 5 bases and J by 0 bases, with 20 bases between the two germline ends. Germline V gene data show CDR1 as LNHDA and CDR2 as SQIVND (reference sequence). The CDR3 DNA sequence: TGTGCCAGTAGTCCTACTTACCGCGACACGAACTCCTACGAGCAGTACTTC. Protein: CASSPTYRDTNSYEQYF.

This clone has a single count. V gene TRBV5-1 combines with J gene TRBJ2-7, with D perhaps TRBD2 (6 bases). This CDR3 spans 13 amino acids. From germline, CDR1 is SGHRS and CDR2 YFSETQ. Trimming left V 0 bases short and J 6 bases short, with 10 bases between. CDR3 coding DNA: TGCGCCAGCAGCTTGGGGACTACCTCCGAGCAGTACTTC. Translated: CASSLGTTSEQYF.

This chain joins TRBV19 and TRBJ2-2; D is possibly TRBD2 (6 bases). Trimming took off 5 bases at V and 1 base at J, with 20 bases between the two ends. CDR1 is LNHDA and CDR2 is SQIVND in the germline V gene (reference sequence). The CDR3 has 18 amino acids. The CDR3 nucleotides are TGTGCCAGTAGTCCTGGGGGTTGGGGGGAAAAGAACACCGGGGAGCTGTTTTTT. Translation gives CASSPGGWGEKNTGELFF.

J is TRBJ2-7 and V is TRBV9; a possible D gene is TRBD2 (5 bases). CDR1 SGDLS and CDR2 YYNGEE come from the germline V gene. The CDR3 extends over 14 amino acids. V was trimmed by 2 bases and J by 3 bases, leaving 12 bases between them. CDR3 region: CASSVSSLGYEQYF. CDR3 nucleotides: TGTGCCAGCAGCGTGTCTAGCCTTGGCTACGAGCAGTACTTC.

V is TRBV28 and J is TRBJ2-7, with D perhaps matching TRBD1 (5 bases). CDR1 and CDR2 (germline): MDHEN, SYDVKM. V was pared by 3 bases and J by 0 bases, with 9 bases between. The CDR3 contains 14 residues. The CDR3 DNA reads TGTGCCAGCAGTTTCTCAGGGTTCTCCTACGAGCAGTACTTC. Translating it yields CASSFSGFSYEQYF.

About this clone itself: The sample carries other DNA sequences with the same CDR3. DNA of the CDR3: TGTGCCAGCAGTTTATCTCGGGAGACCCAGTACTTC. It encodes CASSLSRETQYF. The chain has TRBV28 and TRBJ2-5, with no clear D. V dropped 1 base and J dropped 5 bases, with 5 bases sitting between them. The CDR3 is 12 residues long. Looked up from germline, CDR1 is MDHEN and CDR2 is SYDVKM.

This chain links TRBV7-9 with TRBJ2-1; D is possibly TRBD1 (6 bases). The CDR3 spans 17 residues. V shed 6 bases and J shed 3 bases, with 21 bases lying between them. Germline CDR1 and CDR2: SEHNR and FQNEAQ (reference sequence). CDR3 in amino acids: CASSSRDIQRRYNEQFF. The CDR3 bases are TGTGCCAGCAGTTCCCGGGACATTCAGCGGCGCTACAATGAGCAGTTCTTC.

In DNA form, the CDR3 reads TGTGCCAGCAGCCACGGGACAGGGAGAGGCTACACCTTC. Amino acids: CASSHGTGRGYTF. The V and J genes are TRBV7-9 and TRBJ1-2; 9 nucleotides match TRBD1. Germline loops: CDR1 SEHNR, CDR2 FQNEAQ (reference sequence). Germline trimming cut 5 bases from V and 8 bases from J; bases unmatched to any gene: 6. This CDR3 has 13 residues.

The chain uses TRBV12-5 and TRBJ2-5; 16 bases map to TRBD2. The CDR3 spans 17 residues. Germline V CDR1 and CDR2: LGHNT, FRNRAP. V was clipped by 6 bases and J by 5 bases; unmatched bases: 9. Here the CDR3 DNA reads TGTGCTAGTGGCTCCGGGACTAGCGGGAGGGCCTATGAGACCCAGTACTTC. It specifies CASGSGTSGRAYETQYF. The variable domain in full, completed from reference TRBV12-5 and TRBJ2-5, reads DARVTQTPRHKVTEMGQEVTMRCQPILGHNTVFWYRQTMMQGLELLAYFRNRAPLDDSGMPKDRFSAEMPDATLATLKIQPSEPRDSAVYFCASGSGTSGRAYETQYFGPGTRLLVL.

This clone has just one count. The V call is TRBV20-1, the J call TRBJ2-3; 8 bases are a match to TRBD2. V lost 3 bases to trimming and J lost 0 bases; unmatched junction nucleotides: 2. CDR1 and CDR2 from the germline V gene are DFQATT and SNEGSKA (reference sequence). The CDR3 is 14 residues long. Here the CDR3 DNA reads TGCAGTGCTAGTAAGCGGGAGAGCACAGATACGCAGTATTTT. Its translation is CSASKRESTDTQYF.

CDR3 loop: CASSPRVKGDPTDTQYF. CDR3 coding DNA: TGTGCCAGCTCACCACGGGTTAAGGGGGATCCCACAGATACGCAGTATTTT. The chain joins TRBV18 to TRBJ2-3; D possibly corresponds to TRBD1 (6 bases). This CDR3 is 17 amino acids long. Germline CDR1 KGHSH, CDR2 LQKENI. Trimming pared 1 base from V and 2 bases from J, leaving 16 bases between.

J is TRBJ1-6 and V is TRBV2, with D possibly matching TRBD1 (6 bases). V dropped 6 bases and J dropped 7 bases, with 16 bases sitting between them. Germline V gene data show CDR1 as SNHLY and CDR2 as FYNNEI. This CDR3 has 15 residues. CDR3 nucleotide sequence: TGTGCCAGCAGCTCAGCTCAGGGGTGGAATTCACCCCTCCACTTT. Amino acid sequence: CASSSAQGWNSPLHF.